This T cell receptor beta chain was obtained from a study of technical replicates of blood from several donors (dated by TCRdb to between 2016 and 2019). Library preparation used the immunoSEQ multiplex PCR assay. The immuneACCESS repertoire file appears here via TCRdb, limited to in-frame rearrangements. These files lack a portion of the clones; in checked studies, under half of the deficit traces to unresolved V genes, and the cause of the others is not known. Present in this sample are about 88,000 clones, 92% of which were seen just once. The top ten clones comprise under 0.3% of the sample. With respect to this clone: The antigen it binds to is not known. Base-call qualities are not available, and no considerably larger clone is one nucleotide away.

The receptor was isolated from a human donor in good health. Sequencing used T cells isolated from PBMCs.

The CDR3 here reads CASSPVQTYTEAFF. The nucleotide sequence is TGTGCCAGCTCACCAGTACAGACCTACACTGAAGCTTTCTTT. The chain links TRBV18 with TRBJ1-1; the D gene cannot be named for sure. The germline ends are 10 bases apart after V is trimmed by 2 bases and J by 3 bases. The CDR3 contains 14 residues, cysteine and phenylalanine counted. The retained sequence is limited to the CDR3, 42 bases, with the frame set at the first base. Sequences KGHSH (CDR1) and LQKENI (CDR2) are obtained from the germline V gene.